This T cell receptor (beta chain) was recorded in a study of cytomegalovirus exposure and HLA in healthy donors. The CDR3 sequence is 15 residues long. The junction had 10 bases not matched to a gene; V was cut back by 2 bases and J by 8 bases. The germline gives CDR1 MNHEY, CDR2 SMNVEV (reference sequence). Turning to this clone: Other DNA sequences of this sample code for an identical CDR3.

Use of 60 Vbeta and 13 Jbeta primers characterized the PCR. Clones were sequenced by immunoSEQ multiplex PCR, and TCRdb holds only the in-frame ones, with some missing. The table lists 95,000 to 100,000 clones, over 8% of them singletons. This clonotype was sampled from a middle-aged man in good health and CMV-seropositive. V usage is TRBV27 and J usage is TRBJ1-1; TRBD1 matches 8 bases. Sequenced sample: PBMCs. CDR3 amino acids: CASSLRSAGGTEAFF. CDR3 DNA sequence: TGTGCCAGCAGTTTAAGGTCGGCAGGGGGCACCGAAGCTTTCTTT.